This T cell receptor beta chain was captured by sequencing in a study of T cell responses to AZD1222 COVID-19 vaccine. This clone was seen more than once but under ten times. No antigen is known for it. The J segment lost 7 bases and the V segment lost 4 bases, leaving 7 bases of the junction unmatched. The length of the CDR3 is 15 residues. Germline V gene data show CDR1 as SGHRS and CDR2 as YFSETQ. Study-level points and caveats: There were mostly white British donors and more females than males, and clonal diversity was possibly underestimated. Variant regions that are unmutated are reportedly the target of nearly half of spike-specific TCRs.

TCRdb keeps only in-frame clones here, not all; method: immunoSEQ multiplex PCR. Seen here are roughly 89,000 clones, 70% to 90% observed once, and the top ten hold under 5%. V usage is TRBV5-1 and J usage is TRBJ1-6, with 8 bases fitting TRBD1. The source material was peripheral blood, sampled on day 0 of MenACWY control vaccination. This sequence originates from an adult in good health. As DNA, the CDR3 is TGCGCCAGCAGCAAGACAGGGGTTCTGAATTCACCCCTCCACTTT. Translated, it gives CASSKTGVLNSPLHF.